Included here is one T cell receptor beta chain sequence, with context. TCR beta CDR3 region amplification was performed from RNA transcripts. The HTBI primer set served for first-round RT-PCR of the TCR CDR3. Via MiXCR, TCRdb re-called the multiplex PCR reads, giving one row per CDR3 protein. The table has hundreds of thousands of distinct CDR3 sequences, around 15% seen once; the top ten hold about 10%. The sample is drawn from a study of T cells in Graves' hyperthyroidism and ophthalmopathy. This TCR was sampled from a young woman with Graves' hyperthyroidism. The specimen was blood.

This CDR3 is CASSLRVAALTSSYNEQFF. The DNA of the CDR3 is TGTGCCAGCAGCTTAAGGGTAGCGGCCCTGACAAGCTCCTACAATGAGCAGTTCTTC. The chain joins TRBV7-6 to TRBJ2-1, with D tentatively TRBD2 (6 bases). V was shortened by 2 bases and J by 0 bases, with 20 bases between the two germline ends. The CDR3 totals 19 residues. Germline loops: CDR1 SGHVS, CDR2 FNYEAQ.